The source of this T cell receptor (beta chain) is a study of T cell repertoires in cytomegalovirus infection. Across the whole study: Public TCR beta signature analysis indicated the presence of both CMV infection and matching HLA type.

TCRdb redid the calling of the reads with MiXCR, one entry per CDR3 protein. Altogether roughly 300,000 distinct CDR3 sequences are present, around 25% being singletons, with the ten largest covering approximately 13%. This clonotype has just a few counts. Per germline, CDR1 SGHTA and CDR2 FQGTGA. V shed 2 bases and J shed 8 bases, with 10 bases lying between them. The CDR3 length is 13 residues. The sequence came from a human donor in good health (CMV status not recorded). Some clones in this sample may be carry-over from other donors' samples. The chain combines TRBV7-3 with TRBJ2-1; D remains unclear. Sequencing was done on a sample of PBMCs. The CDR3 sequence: CASSLAQMDEQFF. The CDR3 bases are TGTGCCAGCAGCTTAGCCCAGATGGATGAGCAGTTCTTC.